This T cell receptor beta chain is from a study of blood T cell repertoires in COVID-19. The method was immunoSEQ multiplex PCR; TCRdb's version includes in-frame clones alone and lacks a portion of them. Of some 270,000 clones in the sample, approximately 89% are singletons; the top ten hold under 2%. The CDR3 spans 14 residues. V was cut by 1 base and J by 1 base, with 7 bases left in between. Germline CDR1 reads MGHRA; CDR2 reads YSYEKL. The sample comprised peripheral blood. The genes are TRBV4-1 and TRBJ1-1; a weak D match, TRBD1 (5 bases). The receptor was derived from a woman aged 55-70 years who had recovered from COVID-19. CDR3 protein: CASSQAQANTEAFF. DNA of the CDR3: TGCGCCAGCAGCCAAGCACAGGCGAACACTGAAGCTTTCTTT.